Listed below are T cell receptor beta chains from one sample, sequenced in a study of a mutant IDH1 vaccine in newly diagnosed glioma. Assay: immunoSEQ multiplex PCR; the TCRdb copy retains only in-frame clones and omits some. The table has tens of thousands of clones, roughly 86% seen once. These receptors lack a known antigen. Here the sequenced sample was PBMCs, taken from a glioma patient whose treatment included an IDH1 peptide vaccine. These receptors came from a young man with glioma. Each CDR3 is given with its conserved first and last residue. The order of the fields is J gene, D gene, clone size, V gene, CDR3 protein, CDR3 DNA. The D gene is left open where the match is weak. Clone size, where shown, is once, few, many, or a class for clones that have expanded.

j_call: TRBJ1-1; d_call: .; clone_size: .; v_call: TRBV28; cdr3_aa: CASSSGGRTEAFF; cdr3_nt: TGTGCCAGCAGCTCGGGGGGGCGCACTGAAGCTTTCTTT
j_call: TRBJ1-3; d_call: .; clone_size: .; v_call: TRBV18; cdr3_aa: CASSRPPAQSSGNTIYF; cdr3_nt: TGTGCCAGCTCACGTCCCCCAGCACAAAGCTCTGGAAACACCATATATTTT
j_call: TRBJ2-7; d_call: TRBD2; clone_size: .; v_call: TRBV27; cdr3_aa: CASSLRARGGISYEQYF; cdr3_nt: TGTGCCAGCAGTTTAAGGGCGCGGGGGGGCATATCCTACGAGCAGTACTTC
j_call: TRBJ2-3; d_call: .; clone_size: once; v_call: TRBV14; cdr3_aa: CASSQGSVSTDTQYF; cdr3_nt: TGTGCCAGCAGCCAAGGTAGCGTAAGCACAGATACGCAGTATTTT
j_call: TRBJ2-5; d_call: .; clone_size: .; v_call: TRBV7-9; cdr3_aa: CASSLLKETQYF; cdr3_nt: TGTGCCAGCAGCTTGCTTAAAGAGACCCAGTACTTC
j_call: TRBJ2-5; d_call: TRBD2; clone_size: once; v_call: TRBV7-8; cdr3_aa: CASSFSSGGADETQYF; cdr3_nt: TGTGCCAGCAGCTTTTCTAGCGGGGGGGCCGATGAGACCCAGTACTTC
j_call: TRBJ1-1; d_call: .; clone_size: .; v_call: TRBV30; cdr3_aa: CAWDFRGTSAFF; cdr3_nt: TGTGCCTGGGACTTTAGGGGGACATCAGCTTTCTTT
j_call: TRBJ2-5; d_call: .; clone_size: .; v_call: TRBV7-3; cdr3_aa: CASSPNEGETQYF; cdr3_nt: TGTGCCAGCAGCCCGAACGAGGGGGAGACCCAGTACTTC
j_call: TRBJ2-3; d_call: .; clone_size: once; v_call: TRBV7-3; cdr3_aa: CASSPGATDTQYF; cdr3_nt: TGTGCCAGCAGCCCCGGAGCGACAGATACGCAGTATTTT
j_call: TRBJ2-7; d_call: .; clone_size: .; v_call: TRBV29-1; cdr3_aa: CSVLTYEQYF; cdr3_nt: TGCAGCGTCCTTACTTACGAGCAGTACTTC
j_call: TRBJ2-1; d_call: TRBD2; clone_size: .; v_call: TRBV28; cdr3_aa: CASSSQLAGGQNEQFF; cdr3_nt: TGTGCCAGCAGTTCCCAACTAGCGGGGGGGCAGAATGAGCAGTTCTTC
j_call: TRBJ2-1; d_call: TRBD2; clone_size: .; v_call: TRBV4-1; cdr3_aa: CASSQRAASGIRYNEQFF; cdr3_nt: TGCGCCAGCAGCCAACGGGCGGCTAGCGGGATTCGTTACAATGAGCAGTTCTTC
j_call: TRBJ2-1; d_call: .; clone_size: once; v_call: TRBV27; cdr3_aa: CASSLISIDGNYNEQFF; cdr3_nt: TGTGCCAGCAGTTTAATCTCTATAGACGGGAACTACAATGAGCAGTTCTTC
j_call: TRBJ1-5; d_call: .; clone_size: .; v_call: TRBV28; cdr3_aa: CASSPSGLGDQPQHF; cdr3_nt: TGTGCCAGCAGTCCCTCCGGGCTGGGAGATCAGCCCCAGCATTTT
j_call: TRBJ1-6; d_call: .; clone_size: .; v_call: TRBV4-1; cdr3_aa: CASSQGPGELSPLHF; cdr3_nt: TGCGCCAGCAGCCAAGGTCCGGGGGAACTCTCACCCCTCCACTTT
j_call: TRBJ1-1; d_call: .; clone_size: .; v_call: TRBV20-1; cdr3_aa: CIPGREVEAFF; cdr3_nt: TGCATCCCTGGACGGGAAGTTGAAGCTTTCTTT
j_call: TRBJ1-4; d_call: TRBD1; clone_size: .; v_call: TRBV5-4; cdr3_aa: CASSLAGTDEKLFF; cdr3_nt: TGTGCCAGCAGCTTGGCCGGGACAGATGAAAAACTGTTTTTT
j_call: TRBJ2-7; d_call: TRBD1; clone_size: .; v_call: TRBV5-4; cdr3_aa: CASTRFTGGGEQYF; cdr3_nt: TGTGCCAGCACTCGATTTACAGGGGGCGGCGAGCAGTACTTC
j_call: TRBJ2-3; d_call: .; clone_size: .; v_call: TRBV5-1; cdr3_aa: CASSLEGTDTQYF; cdr3_nt: TGCGCCAGCAGCTTGGAGGGAACAGATACGCAGTATTTT
j_call: TRBJ2-4; d_call: .; clone_size: .; v_call: TRBV5-1; cdr3_aa: CASSFPDGDSNIQYF; cdr3_nt: TGCGCCAGCAGCTTCCCAGACGGTGACTCAAACATTCAGTACTTC
j_call: TRBJ1-5; d_call: TRBD1; clone_size: .; v_call: TRBV7-2; cdr3_aa: CASSFGTGNNQPQHF; cdr3_nt: TGTGCCAGCAGCTTCGGGACAGGGAATAATCAGCCCCAGCATTTT
j_call: TRBJ1-6; d_call: TRBD1; clone_size: few; v_call: TRBV6-4; cdr3_aa: CASSDGTEGNSPLHF; cdr3_nt: TGTGCCAGCAGTGACGGGACAGAGGGTAATTCACCCCTCCACTTT
j_call: TRBJ2-7; d_call: .; clone_size: .; v_call: TRBV10-1; cdr3_aa: CASSDQGTEEQYF; cdr3_nt: TGCGCCAGCAGCGATCAGGGGACGGAGGAGCAGTACTTC
j_call: TRBJ2-7; d_call: .; clone_size: .; v_call: TRBV6-6; cdr3_aa: CASSYGPTAEQYF; cdr3_nt: TGTGCCAGCAGTTACGGCCCTACCGCCGAGCAGTACTTC
j_call: TRBJ2-1; d_call: .; clone_size: .; v_call: TRBV11-2; cdr3_aa: CASRGSGVSSYNEQFF; cdr3_nt: TGTGCCAGCAGAGGCTCGGGAGTGAGCTCCTACAATGAGCAGTTCTTC
j_call: TRBJ1-4; d_call: .; clone_size: .; v_call: TRBV7-9; cdr3_aa: CASSLSGSPNEKLFF; cdr3_nt: TGTGCCAGCAGCTTGAGCGGGTCCCCTAATGAAAAACTGTTTTTT
j_call: TRBJ2-2; d_call: .; clone_size: .; v_call: TRBV16; cdr3_aa: CASSHRGPGELFF; cdr3_nt: TGTGCCAGCAGCCACCGGGGGCCCGGGGAGCTGTTTTTT
j_call: TRBJ1-1; d_call: .; clone_size: once; v_call: TRBV6-9; cdr3_aa: CASSYDGEAFF; cdr3_nt: TGTGCCAGCAGTTACGACGGTGAAGCTTTCTTT
j_call: TRBJ1-4; d_call: .; clone_size: .; v_call: TRBV2; cdr3_aa: CASSYRVIDEKLFF; cdr3_nt: TGTGCCAGCAGTTACAGGGTGATAGATGAAAAACTGTTTTTT
j_call: TRBJ2-7; d_call: .; clone_size: .; v_call: TRBV5-1; cdr3_aa: CASSLEGSAGREQYF; cdr3_nt: TGCGCCAGCAGCTTGGAGGGGAGCGCAGGGCGGGAGCAGTACTTC
j_call: TRBJ1-1; d_call: TRBD1; clone_size: .; v_call: TRBV10-3; cdr3_aa: CAISDRAGGNTEAFF; cdr3_nt: TGTGCCATCAGTGATAGGGCAGGGGGGAACACTGAAGCTTTCTTT
j_call: TRBJ1-1; d_call: .; clone_size: .; v_call: TRBV7-8; cdr3_aa: CASSPGVGEAFF; cdr3_nt: TGTGCCAGCAGCCCAGGGGTAGGTGAAGCTTTCTTT
j_call: TRBJ2-7; d_call: TRBD1; clone_size: .; v_call: TRBV2; cdr3_aa: CASSARTGSYEQYF; cdr3_nt: TGTGCCAGCAGTGCCCGGACAGGGTCCTACGAGCAGTACTTC
j_call: TRBJ1-2; d_call: .; clone_size: .; v_call: TRBV9; cdr3_aa: CASSVGDRYGYTF; cdr3_nt: TGTGCCAGCAGCGTAGGGGACCGCTATGGCTACACCTTC
j_call: TRBJ2-6; d_call: .; clone_size: .; v_call: TRBV5-1; cdr3_aa: CATSTVVSASGANVLTF; cdr3_nt: TGCGCCACCTCAACCGTTGTTTCCGCCTCTGGGGCCAACGTCCTGACTTTC
j_call: TRBJ2-7; d_call: .; clone_size: .; v_call: TRBV27; cdr3_aa: CASSLRQERQPFLRDEQYF; cdr3_nt: TGTGCCAGCAGTCTTCGACAGGAGAGACAACCGTTTCTGAGGGACGAGCAGTACTTC
j_call: TRBJ2-3; d_call: .; clone_size: .; v_call: TRBV4-2; cdr3_aa: CASSQALGAHTDTQYF; cdr3_nt: TGTGCCAGCAGCCAAGCCTTAGGGGCCCACACAGATACGCAGTATTTT
j_call: TRBJ2-7; d_call: .; clone_size: .; v_call: TRBV7-8; cdr3_aa: CASSFQTAYEQYF; cdr3_nt: TGTGCCAGCAGCTTTCAGACAGCCTACGAGCAGTACTTC
j_call: TRBJ2-7; d_call: .; clone_size: .; v_call: TRBV25-1; cdr3_aa: CASSEYVRYEQYF; cdr3_nt: TGTGCCAGCAGTGAATACGTTCGGTACGAGCAGTACTTC
j_call: TRBJ2-2; d_call: .; clone_size: .; v_call: TRBV27; cdr3_aa: CASSWSRTGELFF; cdr3_nt: TGTGCCAGCAGTTGGAGTCGTACCGGGGAGCTGTTTTTT
j_call: TRBJ2-2; d_call: TRBD2; clone_size: .; v_call: TRBV9; cdr3_aa: CASSGSSGTGELFF; cdr3_nt: TGTGCCAGCAGCGGATCTAGCGGCACCGGGGAGCTGTTTTTT
j_call: TRBJ1-2; d_call: TRBD1; clone_size: few; v_call: TRBV19; cdr3_aa: CASSRGQGAHGYTF; cdr3_nt: TGTGCCAGTAGCAGGGGACAGGGGGCCCATGGCTACACCTTC
j_call: TRBJ1-2; d_call: .; clone_size: once; v_call: TRBV19; cdr3_aa: CASTPGAPYGYTF; cdr3_nt: TGTGCCAGTACCCCGGGAGCTCCTTATGGCTACACCTTC
j_call: TRBJ2-2; d_call: TRBD2; clone_size: medium-sized; v_call: TRBV30; cdr3_aa: CAWSASGRAGELFF; cdr3_nt: TGTGCCTGGAGTGCTAGCGGGAGGGCCGGGGAGCTGTTTTTT
j_call: TRBJ2-5; d_call: .; clone_size: .; v_call: TRBV5-1; cdr3_aa: CASSLRRQETQYF; cdr3_nt: TGCGCCAGCAGCTTGAGACGTCAAGAGACCCAGTACTTC
j_call: TRBJ1-1; d_call: .; clone_size: .; v_call: TRBV21-1; cdr3_aa: CASRFDRGEKNTEAFF; cdr3_nt: TGTGCCAGCAGATTCGACAGGGGGGAGAAGAACACTGAAGCTTTCTTT
j_call: TRBJ1-6; d_call: TRBD1; clone_size: .; v_call: TRBV28; cdr3_aa: CASSLWGQGNSPLHF; cdr3_nt: TGTGCCAGCAGTTTGTGGGGACAGGGGAATTCACCCCTCCACTTT
j_call: TRBJ1-1; d_call: .; clone_size: few; v_call: TRBV5-1; cdr3_aa: CASSLRGGTEAFF; cdr3_nt: TGCGCCAGCAGCTTGCGGGGCGGCACTGAAGCTTTCTTT
j_call: TRBJ1-5; d_call: TRBD1; clone_size: .; v_call: TRBV6-1; cdr3_aa: CASSDSGQGAWQPQHF; cdr3_nt: TGTGCCAGCAGTGATTCTGGACAGGGGGCTTGGCAGCCCCAGCATTTT
j_call: TRBJ1-2; d_call: .; clone_size: .; v_call: TRBV28; cdr3_aa: CASSLGYYGYTF; cdr3_nt: TGTGCCAGCAGTTTAGGTTATTATGGCTACACCTTC
j_call: TRBJ1-6; d_call: .; clone_size: .; v_call: TRBV2; cdr3_aa: CASSEVRDSPLHF; cdr3_nt: TGTGCCAGCAGTGAAGTAAGGGATTCACCCCTCCACTTT
j_call: TRBJ1-5; d_call: .; clone_size: .; v_call: TRBV19; cdr3_aa: CASRKRTVGINQPQHF; cdr3_nt: TGTGCCAGTAGAAAAAGGACAGTTGGGATCAATCAGCCCCAGCATTTT